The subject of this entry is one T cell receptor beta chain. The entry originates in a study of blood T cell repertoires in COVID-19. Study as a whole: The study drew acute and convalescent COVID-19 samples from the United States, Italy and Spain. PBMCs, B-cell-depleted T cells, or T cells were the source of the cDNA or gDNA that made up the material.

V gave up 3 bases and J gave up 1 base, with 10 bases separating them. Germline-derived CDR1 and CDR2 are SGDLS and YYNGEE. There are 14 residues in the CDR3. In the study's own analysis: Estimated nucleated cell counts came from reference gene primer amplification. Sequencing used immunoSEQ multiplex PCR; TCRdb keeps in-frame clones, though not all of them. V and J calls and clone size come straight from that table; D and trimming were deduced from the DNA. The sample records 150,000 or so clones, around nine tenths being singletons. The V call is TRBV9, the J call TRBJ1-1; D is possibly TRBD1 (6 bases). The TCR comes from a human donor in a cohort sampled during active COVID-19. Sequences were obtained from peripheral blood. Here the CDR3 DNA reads TGTGCCAGCAGCGGCTCGACAGGGAACACTGAAGCTTTCTTT. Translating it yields CASSGSTGNTEAFF.